The text below deals with one T cell receptor beta chain. CDR1 and CDR2 (germline): SGHAT, FQNNGV. Trimming took 5 bases from V and 2 from J; bases not matched to a gene: 9. The CDR3 is made up of 15 amino acids. The data belong to a study of blood T cell repertoires in COVID-19. Seattle's enrolled individuals joined amid active infection and were then monitored longitudinally. Original analysis: Amplifying reference gene primers gave estimates of nucleated cell counts. This table comes from immunoSEQ multiplex PCR, and its TCRdb copy is limited to in-frame clones, with some not included. The V and J calls and clone size come from that table; D and trimming were worked out from the DNA. The profile shows 400,000 to 450,000 clones, 80% to 90% of them singletons.

This receptor was taken from a man younger than 35 with COVID-19, enrolled during active disease. The specimen sequenced was peripheral blood. V is TRBV11-2 and J is TRBJ2-7; the match to TRBD1 covers 7 bases. CDR3 sequence: CASSLRQGSPYEQYF. DNA of the CDR3: TGTGCCAGCAGCCTTCGACAGGGTTCACCCTACGAGCAGTACTTC.